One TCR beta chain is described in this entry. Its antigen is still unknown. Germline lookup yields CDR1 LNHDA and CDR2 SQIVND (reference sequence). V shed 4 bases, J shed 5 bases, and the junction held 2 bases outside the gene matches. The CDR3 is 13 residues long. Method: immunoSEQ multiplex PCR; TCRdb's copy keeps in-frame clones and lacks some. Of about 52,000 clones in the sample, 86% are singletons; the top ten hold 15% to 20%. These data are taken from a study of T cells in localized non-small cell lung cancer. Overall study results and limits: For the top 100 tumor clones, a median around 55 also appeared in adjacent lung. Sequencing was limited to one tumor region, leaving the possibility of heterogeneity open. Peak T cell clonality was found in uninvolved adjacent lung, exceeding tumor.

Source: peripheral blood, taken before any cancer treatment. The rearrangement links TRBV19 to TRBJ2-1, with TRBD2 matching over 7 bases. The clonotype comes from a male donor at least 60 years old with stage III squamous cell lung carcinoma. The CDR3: CASSKRDHNEQFF. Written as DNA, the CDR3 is TGTGCCAGTAGTAAGCGGGACCACAATGAGCAGTTCTTC.